This entry concerns a single T cell receptor (beta chain). The data originate from a study of T cells in Graves' hyperthyroidism and ophthalmopathy. Amplified TCR beta CDR3 regions came from RNA transcripts. The primer set for the first-round RT-PCR of the TCR CDR3 was HTBI. A single record per CDR3 protein comes from TCRdb applying MiXCR to the multiplex PCR reads. The sample holds 530,000 or so distinct CDR3 sequences; around a quarter are singletons and the top ten take approximately 10%. Germline assignment: CDR1 SGHAT and CDR2 FQDESV (reference sequence). With 5 bases clipped from V and 5 bases from J, the junction kept 10 bases outside the gene matches. The CDR3 loop spans 17 amino acids. Each ophthalmopathy patient scored at least 3 on the Clinical Activity Score and at least 4 on NOSPECS grade, with duration under 3 months. Uncontrolled infection, other autoimmune disease, pregnancy and lactation each barred patients from inclusion. Each diagnosis drew on symptoms, thyroxine, TRAb, thyroid ultrasound and orbital computed tomography findings. PBMCs stemmed from less than 13 ml fresh peripheral blood.

The receptor's source is a woman aged 25 to 39 with Graves' ophthalmopathy. The V gene is TRBV11-1, the J gene TRBJ2-5; 14 bases match TRBD2. Sequenced: blood. CDR3 nucleotides: TGTGCCAGCAGCCCGGGGACTAGCGGGAGAAACAGCGAGACCCAGTACTTC. Translation: CASSPGTSGRNSETQYF.